The 17 T cell receptor beta chains below all came from one sample that was sequenced in a study of cytomegalovirus exposure and HLA in healthy donors. A multiplex PCR was run with 60 Vbeta primers and 13 Jbeta primers. Sequencing was performed with immunoSEQ multiplex PCR; in TCRdb, only in-frame clones are kept and a portion is missing. The repertoire holds under 200,000 clones, with about 81% as singletons. What was sequenced was PBMCs. Source of these receptors: a woman between 18 and 29 years old in good health and CMV-seronegative.

The chain combines TRBV5-1 with TRBJ2-5; D is perhaps TRBD2 (6 bases). V lost 0 bases and J 0 bases, leaving 9 bases between the germline ends. This CDR3 region has 15 residues. Germline V gene data show CDR1 as SGHRS and CDR2 as YFSETQ. CDR3 sequence (DNA): TGCGCCAGCAGCTTGGGACGGGGGTACCAAGAGACCCAGTACTTC. This sequence encodes CASSLGRGYQETQYF.

V gene TRBV7-2 combines with J gene TRBJ1-2, with D tentatively TRBD1 (6 bases). Germline CDR1 SGHTA, CDR2 FQGNSA. The V gene lost 0 bases and the J gene lost 4 bases, with 12 bases spanning the gap. CDR3 size: 15 residues. The CDR3 loop is CASSLALQGSYGYTF. The CDR3 DNA is TGTGCCAGCAGCTTAGCCCTACAGGGAAGCTATGGCTACACCTTC. Full variable domain (rest looked up from reference TRBV7-2 and TRBJ1-2): GAGVSQSPSNKVTEKGKDVELRCDPISGHTALYWYRQSLGQGLEFLIYFQGNSAPDKSGLPSDRFSAERTGGSVSTLTIQRTQQEDSAVYLCASSLALQGSYGYTFGSGTRLTVV.

The chain recombines TRBV27 with TRBJ1-2; D ambiguous. Trimming took off 3 bases at V and 7 bases at J, with 15 bases between the two ends. Germline V CDR1 and CDR2: MNHEY, SMNVEV (reference sequence). The CDR3 sequence is 14 residues long. The CDR3 bases are TGTGCCAGCAGTTTCTCCGTAAGTGGGCGTGGCTACACCTTC. It encodes CASSFSVSGRGYTF.

This chain uses TRBV19 with TRBJ2-5; 7 nucleotides align to TRBD1. Germline lookup yields CDR1 LNHDA and CDR2 SQIVND (reference sequence). V trimming: 5 bases; J trimming: 2 bases; junction bases outside the gene matches: 2. The CDR3 is 13 residues long. The CDR3 nucleotides are TGTGCCAGTAGTGGGACAGTTCAAGAGACCCAGTACTTC. It translates to CASSGTVQETQYF.

The chain links TRBV5-8 to TRBJ1-5, with 8 bases lining up with TRBD1. V shed 4 bases, J shed 11 bases, and the junction held 14 bases outside the gene matches. The germline CDR1 and CDR2 sequences are SGHTS and YDEGEE. The CDR3 spans 15 residues. The CDR3 DNA reads TGTGCCAGCAGCCCGGATCGGTCAGGGGGCATGTCCCAGCATTTT. Translation: CASSPDRSGGMSQHF.

The chain combines TRBV19 with TRBJ2-6; D may be TRBD1 (6 bases). Trimming removed 9 bases from V and 2 bases from J, with 11 bases in between. The CDR3 length is 14 residues. Germline CDR1 LNHDA, CDR2 SQIVND (reference sequence). The CDR3 region is CASLSGAGANVLTF. Here the CDR3 DNA reads TGTGCCAGCCTATCAGGGGCTGGGGCCAACGTCCTGACTTTC.

This clone was counted only a few times. This rearrangement joins TRBV29-1 to TRBJ2-2; 8 bases agree with TRBD2. The CDR3 runs to 13 residues. Germline CDR1 reads SQVTM; CDR2 reads ANQGSEA. In DNA, the CDR3 is TGCAGTGGGTGGGTAGCGGGGACCGGGGAGCTGTTTTTT. Translated: CSGWVAGTGELFF.

The chain recombines TRBV5-4 with TRBJ2-7; D is undetermined. V shed 0 bases and J shed 0 bases, with 10 bases lying between them. The CDR3 contains 15 residues. Germline V gives CDR1 SGHNT, CDR2 YYREEE (reference sequence). The chain's CDR3 is CASSLGGKSSYEQYF. For the CDR3, the DNA is TGTGCCAGCAGCTTGGGCGGAAAGAGCTCCTACGAGCAGTACTTC.

The chain joins TRBV5-6 to TRBJ1-2, with TRBD1 matching over 7 bases. Trimming at V came to 2 bases and at J to 5 bases, leaving 9 bases not matched to a gene. The CDR3 is 15 amino acids. Germline values: CDR1 SGHDT, CDR2 YYEEEE. CDR3 region: CASSFGQGERYGYTF. The CDR3 coding sequence is TGTGCCAGCAGCTTCGGTCAGGGGGAGAGGTATGGCTACACCTTC. The complete variable domain, with remaining parts taken from reference TRBV5-6 and TRBJ1-2, reads DAGVTQSPTHLIKTRGQQVTLRCSPKSGHDTVSWYQQALGQGPQFIFQYYEEEERQRGNFPDRFSGHQFPNYSSELNVNALLLGDSALYLCASSFGQGERYGYTFGSGTRLTVV.

In nucleotides, the CDR3 is TGTGCCTGGAACCCTAGCGGGGTGGGAGATACGCAGTATTTT. This translates into CAWNPSGVGDTQYF. This sequence joins TRBV30 and TRBJ2-3, with 9 bases identical to TRBD2. CDR1 is GTSNPN and CDR2 is SVGIG in the germline V gene (reference sequence). This CDR3 has 14 amino acids. Trimming cost V 4 bases and J 5 bases; bases outside gene matches: 7.

The V call is TRBV27, the J call TRBJ1-1, with a weak D call TRBD1 (5 bases). This CDR3 has 13 amino acids. Trimming removed 9 bases at V and 4 bases at J, with 15 bases between. The germline V gene encodes CDR1 MNHEY and CDR2 SMNVEV (reference sequence). The CDR3 sequence is CASSSGGTTEAFF. As DNA, the CDR3 is TGTGCCAGTTCGTCGGGGGGTACCACTGAAGCTTTCTTT.

The chain recombines TRBV7-2 with TRBJ1-1; D not certain. The V gene lost 1 base and the J gene lost 6 bases, with 6 bases spanning the gap. The CDR3 totals 12 residues. Germline CDR1 and CDR2: SGHTA and FQGNSA. CDR3 protein: CASSLVFAEAFF. The CDR3 DNA reads as TGTGCCAGCAGCTTAGTATTCGCTGAAGCTTTCTTT.

DNA for the CDR3: TGTGCCAGCAGCGGGTATCAGCCCCAGCATTTT. Its protein is CASSGYQPQHF. The chain employs TRBV2 and TRBJ1-5; no firm D call. CDR1 is SNHLY and CDR2 is FYNNEI in the germline V gene. Trimming stripped 6 bases from V and 5 bases from J, with 5 bases between. This CDR3 spans 11 amino acids.

The chain recombines TRBV6-5 with TRBJ2-7; 11 bases align to TRBD1. Unmatched junction bases numbered 8, after V lost 5 bases and J lost 5 bases. Germline V CDR1 and CDR2: MNHEY, SVGAGI. This CDR3 region has 15 residues. CDR3 DNA sequence: TGTGCCAGCAGTCTTCTCGGGACAGGGGGACACGAGCAGTACTTC. Its translation is CASSLLGTGGHEQYF.

V is TRBV6-1 and J is TRBJ2-1; TRBD2 matches at 8 bases. V was pared by 1 base and J by 8 bases, with 7 bases of the junction left unmatched. CDR3 length equals 15 residues. Germline-derived CDR1 and CDR2 are MNHNS and SASEGT. CDR3 bases: TGTGCCAGCAGTGAAGACGGAGCGGGAGTGGATGAGCAGTTCTTC. It codes for CASSEDGAGVDEQFF.

V is TRBV7-3 and J is TRBJ2-2; D is possibly TRBD2 (5 bases). The CDR3 is 15 residues long. Germline CDR1 reads SGHTA; CDR2 reads FQGTGA. The ends were cut back, 5 bases at V and 3 bases at J, with 13 bases in the middle. In DNA form, the CDR3 reads TGTGCCAGCAGCCCCCCGGGGATAGACACCGGGGAGCTGTTTTTT. Translating gives CASSPPGIDTGELFF.

This clone was found once. V is TRBV5-4 and J is TRBJ1-6, with D tentatively TRBD1 (5 bases). The CDR3 covers 17 residues. Germline values: CDR1 SGHNT, CDR2 YYREEE (reference sequence). Between the trimmed V and J ends, which lost 2 bases and 7 bases, there was a span of 19 bases. The CDR3 sequence: CASSFNLFDSLNSPLHF. As DNA, the CDR3 is TGTGCCAGCAGCTTCAACCTTTTCGACAGCCTGAATTCACCCCTCCACTTT.